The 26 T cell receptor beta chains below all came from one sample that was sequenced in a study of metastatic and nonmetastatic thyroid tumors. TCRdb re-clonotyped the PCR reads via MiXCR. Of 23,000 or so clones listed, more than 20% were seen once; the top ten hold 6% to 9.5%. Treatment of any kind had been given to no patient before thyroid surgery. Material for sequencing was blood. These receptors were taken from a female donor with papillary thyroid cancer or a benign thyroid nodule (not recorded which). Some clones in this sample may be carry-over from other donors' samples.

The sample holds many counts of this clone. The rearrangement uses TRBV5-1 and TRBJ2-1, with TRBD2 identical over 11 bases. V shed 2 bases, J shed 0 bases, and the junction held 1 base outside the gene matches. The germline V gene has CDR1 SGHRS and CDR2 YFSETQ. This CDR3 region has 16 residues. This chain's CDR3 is CASSFTSGSSYNEQFF. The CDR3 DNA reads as TGCGCCAGCAGCTTTACTAGCGGGAGCTCCTACAATGAGCAGTTCTTC.

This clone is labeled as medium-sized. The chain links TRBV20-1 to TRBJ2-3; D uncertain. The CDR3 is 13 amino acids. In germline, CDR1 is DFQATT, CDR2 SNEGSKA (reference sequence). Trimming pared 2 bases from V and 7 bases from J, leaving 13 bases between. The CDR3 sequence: CSARTLWPNTQYF. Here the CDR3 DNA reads TGCAGTGCTAGAACCCTCTGGCCGAATACGCAGTATTTT.

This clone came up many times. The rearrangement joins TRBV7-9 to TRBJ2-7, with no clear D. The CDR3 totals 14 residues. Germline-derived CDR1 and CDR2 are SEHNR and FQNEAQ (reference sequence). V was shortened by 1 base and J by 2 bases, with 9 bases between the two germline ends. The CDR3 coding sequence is TGTGCCAGCAGCTTAGGTCCTACCCCCTACGAGCAGTACTTC. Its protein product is CASSLGPTPYEQYF.

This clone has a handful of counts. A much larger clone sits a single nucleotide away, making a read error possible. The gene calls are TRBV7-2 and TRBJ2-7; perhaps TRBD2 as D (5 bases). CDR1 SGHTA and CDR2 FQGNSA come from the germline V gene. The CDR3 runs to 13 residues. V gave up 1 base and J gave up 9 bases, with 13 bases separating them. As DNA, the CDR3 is TGTGCCAGCAGCTTAGTTCTAGCATGCGGGCAGTACTTC. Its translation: CASSLVLACGQYF.

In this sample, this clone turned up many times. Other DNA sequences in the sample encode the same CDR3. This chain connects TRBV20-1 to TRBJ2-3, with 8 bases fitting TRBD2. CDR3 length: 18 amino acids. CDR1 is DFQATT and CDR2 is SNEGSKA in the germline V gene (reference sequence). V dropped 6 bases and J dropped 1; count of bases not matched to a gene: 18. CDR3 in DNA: TGCAGTGCCGAACTAGCGGAGCTGATGGCACGCGGCACAGATACGCAGTATTTT. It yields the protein CSAELAELMARGTDTQYF.

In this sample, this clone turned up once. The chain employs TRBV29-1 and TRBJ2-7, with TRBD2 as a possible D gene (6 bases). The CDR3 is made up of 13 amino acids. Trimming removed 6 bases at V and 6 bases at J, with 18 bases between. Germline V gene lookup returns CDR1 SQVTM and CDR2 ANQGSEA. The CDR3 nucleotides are TGCAGCGTGGGACGGGACCCGGGGGTCGAGCAGTACTTC. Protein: CSVGRDPGVEQYF.

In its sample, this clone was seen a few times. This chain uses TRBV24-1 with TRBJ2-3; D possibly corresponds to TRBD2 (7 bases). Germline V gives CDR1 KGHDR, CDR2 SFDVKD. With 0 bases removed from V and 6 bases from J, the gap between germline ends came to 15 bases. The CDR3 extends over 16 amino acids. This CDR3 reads CATSDLGRGHGDTQYF. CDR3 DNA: TGTGCCACCAGTGATTTGGGGAGGGGACACGGGGATACGCAGTATTTT.

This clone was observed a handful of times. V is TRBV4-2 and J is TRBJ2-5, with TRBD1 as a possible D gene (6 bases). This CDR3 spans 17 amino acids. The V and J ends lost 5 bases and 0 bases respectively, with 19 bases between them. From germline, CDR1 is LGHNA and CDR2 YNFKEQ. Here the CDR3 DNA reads TGTGCCAGCAGCACCTCCCCCGGGACACAGTACCAAGAGACCCAGTACTTC. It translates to CASSTSPGTQYQETQYF.

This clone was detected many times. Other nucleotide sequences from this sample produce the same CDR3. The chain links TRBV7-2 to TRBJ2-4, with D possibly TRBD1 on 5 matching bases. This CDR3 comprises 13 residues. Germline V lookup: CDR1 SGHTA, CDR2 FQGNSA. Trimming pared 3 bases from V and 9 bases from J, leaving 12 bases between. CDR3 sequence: CASSFTGNAIQYF. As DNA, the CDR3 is TGTGCCAGCAGCTTCACAGGCAACGCCATTCAGTACTTC.

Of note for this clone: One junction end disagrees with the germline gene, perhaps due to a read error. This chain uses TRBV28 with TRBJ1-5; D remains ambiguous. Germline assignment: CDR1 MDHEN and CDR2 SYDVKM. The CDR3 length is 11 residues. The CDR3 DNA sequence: TGTGACAGCAGTTTGAATCAGCGCCAGCATTTT. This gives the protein CDSSLNQRQHF.

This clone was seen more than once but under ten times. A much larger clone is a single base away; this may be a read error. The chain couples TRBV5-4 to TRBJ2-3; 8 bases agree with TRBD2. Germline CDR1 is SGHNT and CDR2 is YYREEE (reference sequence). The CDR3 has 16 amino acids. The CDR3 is CAGSLGQTSVGDTQYF. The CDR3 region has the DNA TGTGCCGGCAGCTTGGGGCAGACTAGCGTGGGAGATACGCAGTATTTT. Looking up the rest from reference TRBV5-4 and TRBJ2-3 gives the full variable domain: ETGVTQSPTHLIKTRGQQVTLRCSSQSGHNTVSWYQQALGQGPQFIFQYYREEENGRGNFPPRFSGLQFPNYSSELNVNALELDDSALYLCAGSLGQTSVGDTQYFGPGTRLTVL.

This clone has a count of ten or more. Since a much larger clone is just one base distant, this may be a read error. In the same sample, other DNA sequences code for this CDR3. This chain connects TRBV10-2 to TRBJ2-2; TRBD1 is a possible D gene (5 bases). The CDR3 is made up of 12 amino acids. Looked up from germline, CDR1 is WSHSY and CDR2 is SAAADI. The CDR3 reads CASSAGPGELFF. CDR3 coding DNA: TGCGCCAGCAGTGCAGGGCCCGGAGAGCTGTTTTTT.

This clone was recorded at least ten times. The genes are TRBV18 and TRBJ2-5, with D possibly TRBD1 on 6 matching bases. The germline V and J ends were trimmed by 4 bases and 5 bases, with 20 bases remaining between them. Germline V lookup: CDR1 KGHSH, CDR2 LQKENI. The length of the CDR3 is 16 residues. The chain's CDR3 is CASSRSNTGSRETQYF. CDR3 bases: TGTGCCAGCTCACGATCGAACACAGGGTCCCGGGAGACCCAGTACTTC. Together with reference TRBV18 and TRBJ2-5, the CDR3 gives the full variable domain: NAGVMQNPRHLVRRRGQEARLRCSPMKGHSHVYWYRQLPEEGLKFMVYLQKENIIDESGMPKERFSAEFPKEGPSILRIQQVVRGDSAAYFCASSRSNTGSRETQYFGPGTRLLVL.

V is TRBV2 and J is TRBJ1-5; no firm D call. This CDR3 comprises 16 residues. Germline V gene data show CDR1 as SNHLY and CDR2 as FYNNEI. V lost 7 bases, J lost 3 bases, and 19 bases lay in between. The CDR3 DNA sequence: TGTGCCAGCACAGACACCCTTTGGAGTTCCAATCAGCCCCAGCATTTT. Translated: CASTDTLWSSNQPQHF.

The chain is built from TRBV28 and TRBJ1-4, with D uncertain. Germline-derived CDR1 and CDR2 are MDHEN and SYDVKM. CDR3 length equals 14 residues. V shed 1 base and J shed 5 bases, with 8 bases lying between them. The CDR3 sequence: CASSLSQVNEKLFF. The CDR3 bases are TGTGCCAGCAGTTTATCCCAGGTGAATGAAAAACTGTTTTTT.

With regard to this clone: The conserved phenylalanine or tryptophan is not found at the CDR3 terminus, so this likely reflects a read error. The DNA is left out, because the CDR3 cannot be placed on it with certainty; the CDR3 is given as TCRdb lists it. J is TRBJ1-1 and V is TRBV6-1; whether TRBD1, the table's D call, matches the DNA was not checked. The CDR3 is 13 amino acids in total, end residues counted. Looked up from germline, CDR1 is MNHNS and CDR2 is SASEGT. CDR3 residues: CASIRAGNTEDFY.

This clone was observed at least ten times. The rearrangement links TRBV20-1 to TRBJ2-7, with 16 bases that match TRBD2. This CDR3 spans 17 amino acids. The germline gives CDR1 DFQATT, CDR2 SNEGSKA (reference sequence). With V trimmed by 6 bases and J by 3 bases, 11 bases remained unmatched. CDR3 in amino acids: CSALPGLAGGGRYEQYF. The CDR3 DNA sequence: TGCAGTGCCCTCCCGGGACTAGCGGGAGGGGGCCGCTACGAGCAGTACTTC.

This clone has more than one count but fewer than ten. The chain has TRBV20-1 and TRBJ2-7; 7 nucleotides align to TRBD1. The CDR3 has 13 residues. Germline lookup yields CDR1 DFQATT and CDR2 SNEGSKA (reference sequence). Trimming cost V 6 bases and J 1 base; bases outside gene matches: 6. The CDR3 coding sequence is TGCAGTGCCGATAACAGGGGTTCCTACGAGCAGTACTTC. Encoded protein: CSADNRGSYEQYF.

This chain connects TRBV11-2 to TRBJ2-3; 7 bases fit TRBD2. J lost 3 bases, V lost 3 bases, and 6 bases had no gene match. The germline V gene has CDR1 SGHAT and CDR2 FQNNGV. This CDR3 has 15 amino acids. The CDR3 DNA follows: TGTGCCAGCAGCTTGGGGGGGGTACTAACAGATACGCAGTATTTT. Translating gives CASSLGGVLTDTQYF.

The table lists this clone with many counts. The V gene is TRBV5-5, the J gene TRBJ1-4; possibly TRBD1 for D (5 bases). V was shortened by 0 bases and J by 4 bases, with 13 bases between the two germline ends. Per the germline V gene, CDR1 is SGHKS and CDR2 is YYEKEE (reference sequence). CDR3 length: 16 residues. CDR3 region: CASSLALRGDNEKLFF. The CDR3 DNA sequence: TGTGCCAGCAGCTTGGCGCTAAGGGGTGATAATGAAAAACTGTTTTTT.

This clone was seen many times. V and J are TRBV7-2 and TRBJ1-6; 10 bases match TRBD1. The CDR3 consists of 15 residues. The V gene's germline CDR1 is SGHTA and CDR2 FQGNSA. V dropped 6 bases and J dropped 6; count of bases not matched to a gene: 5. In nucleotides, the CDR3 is TGTGCCAGCAGTCCCCGGGACAGGGGTAATTCACCCCTCCACTTT. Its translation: CASSPRDRGNSPLHF.

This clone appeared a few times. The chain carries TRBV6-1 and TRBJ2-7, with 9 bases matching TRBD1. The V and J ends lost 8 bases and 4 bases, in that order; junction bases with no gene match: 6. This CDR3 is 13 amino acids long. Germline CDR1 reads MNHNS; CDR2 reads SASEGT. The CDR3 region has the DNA TGTGCCAGCGCCCGGGACAGGGAGTACGAGCAGTACTTC. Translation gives CASARDREYEQYF.

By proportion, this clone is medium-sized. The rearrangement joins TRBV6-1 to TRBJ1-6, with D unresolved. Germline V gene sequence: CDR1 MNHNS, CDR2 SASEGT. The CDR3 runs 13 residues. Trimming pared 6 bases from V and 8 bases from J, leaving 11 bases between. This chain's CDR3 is CASSPPGDSPLHF. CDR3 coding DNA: TGTGCCAGCAGCCCGCCTGGGGATTCACCCCTCCACTTT.

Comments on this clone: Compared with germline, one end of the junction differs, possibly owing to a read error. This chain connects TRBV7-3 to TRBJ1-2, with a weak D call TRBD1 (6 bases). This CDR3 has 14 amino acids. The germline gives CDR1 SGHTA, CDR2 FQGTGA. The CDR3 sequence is CDSSQSPGACGYTF. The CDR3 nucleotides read TGTGACAGCAGCCAAAGCCCAGGGGCCTGTGGCTACACCTTC.

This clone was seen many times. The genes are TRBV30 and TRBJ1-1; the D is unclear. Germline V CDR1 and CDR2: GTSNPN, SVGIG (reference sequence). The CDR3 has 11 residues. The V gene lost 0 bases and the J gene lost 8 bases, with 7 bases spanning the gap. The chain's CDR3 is CAWSVSREAFF. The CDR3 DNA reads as TGTGCCTGGAGTGTATCACGAGAAGCTTTCTTT.

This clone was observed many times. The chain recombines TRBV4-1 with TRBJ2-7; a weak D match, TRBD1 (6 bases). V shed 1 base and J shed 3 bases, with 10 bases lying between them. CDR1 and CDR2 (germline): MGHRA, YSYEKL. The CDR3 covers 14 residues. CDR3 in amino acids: CASSQVQGNYEQYF. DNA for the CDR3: TGCGCCAGCAGCCAAGTACAGGGTAACTACGAGCAGTACTTC.